This T cell receptor (beta chain) was sequenced during a study of blood T cell repertoires in COVID-19. Each participant's cohort was designated according to participant-reported clinical history. CDR1 and CDR2 from the germline V gene are MNHEY and SVGAGI. With V trimmed by 8 bases and J by 2 bases, 10 bases remained unmatched. The CDR3 spans 15 residues. In the original analysis: Amplified reference gene primers provided the basis for estimating nucleated cell counts. Only in-frame clones appear in the TCRdb table, and some are missing; sequencing was by immunoSEQ multiplex PCR. Clone size and V and J calls were adopted from that table, with D and trimming inferred from the DNA. The repertoire holds 180,000 or so clones, with roughly 88% as singletons.

The clonotype originates from a man aged 40-49 years with acute COVID-19. Sequencing was carried out using PBMCs or T cells enriched from blood (not recorded which). The chain employs TRBV6-5 and TRBJ1-2, with TRBD1 identical over 8 bases. The CDR3: CASSRGQGLNYGYTF. The DNA for the CDR3 is TGTGCCAGCTCCCGAGGACAGGGCCTAAACTATGGCTACACCTTC.